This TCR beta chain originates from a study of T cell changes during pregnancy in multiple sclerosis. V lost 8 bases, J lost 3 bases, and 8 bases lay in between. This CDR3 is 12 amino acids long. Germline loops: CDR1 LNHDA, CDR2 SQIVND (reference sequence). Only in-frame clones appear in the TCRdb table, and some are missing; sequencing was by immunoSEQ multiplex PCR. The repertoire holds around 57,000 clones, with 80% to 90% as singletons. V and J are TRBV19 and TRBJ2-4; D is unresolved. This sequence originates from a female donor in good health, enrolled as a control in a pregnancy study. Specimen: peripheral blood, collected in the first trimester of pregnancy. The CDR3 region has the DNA TGTGCCAGTGGGCCGAGCAAAAACATTCAGTACTTC. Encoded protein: CASGPSKNIQYF.